This record covers a single T cell receptor (beta chain). Profiling relied on immunoSEQ multiplex PCR, and the TCRdb table lists in-frame clones only, not all of them. The data show approximately 92,000 clones, around nine tenths seen once. The data derive from a study of blood T cell repertoires in COVID-19. CDR1 and CDR2 (germline): MNHNS, SASEGT. V lost 4 bases to trimming and J lost 4 bases, with 17 bases between them. This CDR3 comprises 16 residues. Patients in Seattle were enrolled during active infection, then followed longitudinally. Sequencing used peripheral blood. The source of this sequence is a woman aged 60-70 years with COVID-19, enrolled during active disease. The gene calls are TRBV6-1 and TRBJ1-5; D possibly corresponds to TRBD1 (6 bases). The CDR3 sequence: CASSGRQEPPNQPQHF. The CDR3 DNA follows: TGTGCCAGCAGTGGGAGACAGGAACCCCCAAATCAGCCCCAGCATTTT.